The rows below give T cell receptor beta chains drawn from one sample of a study of T cells expressing NK-cell markers. TCRdb re-called the 5' RACE reads and catalogs CDR3 proteins one per entry, DNA excluded. This table lists around 260,000 distinct CDR3 sequences. Sample: blood T cells: a sorted CD56 or NKG2C T cell subset, CD4+ or CD8+ T cells, or bulk PBMC T cells (not recorded which). These receptors originate from a woman between 18 and 70 years old in good health. Each CDR3 is given with its conserved first and last residue. Fields, in order: J gene, V gene, CDR3 protein.

j_gene: TRBJ1-6
v_gene: TRBV4-1
CDR3aa: CASQGDNSSPLHF

j_gene: TRBJ2-7
v_gene: TRBV20-1
CDR3aa: CSARSGYEQYF

j_gene: TRBJ1-4
v_gene: TRBV20-1
CDR3aa: CSADRGRKVEKLFF

j_gene: TRBJ2-4
v_gene: TRBV7-2
CDR3aa: CASSLVGSGKNIQYF

j_gene: TRBJ2-1
v_gene: TRBV27
CDR3aa: CASSAPGLAGGREQFF

j_gene: TRBJ2-1
v_gene: TRBV5-4
CDR3aa: CASSFRTGVNNEQFF

j_gene: TRBJ2-2
v_gene: TRBV11-1
CDR3aa: CASSLIGTTGELFF

j_gene: TRBJ2-3
v_gene: TRBV20-1
CDR3aa: CSAFHGSTDTQYF

j_gene: TRBJ2-2
v_gene: TRBV9
CDR3aa: CASSVVASGELFF

j_gene: TRBJ2-3
v_gene: TRBV3-1
CDR3aa: CASSRLAESTQYF

j_gene: TRBJ2-5
v_gene: TRBV6-2/TRBV6-3
CDR3aa: CASRRTGKETQYF

j_gene: TRBJ2-2
v_gene: TRBV27
CDR3aa: CASSWVLGELFF

j_gene: TRBJ2-1
v_gene: TRBV12-3/TRBV12-4
CDR3aa: CASTLNRGEQFF

j_gene: TRBJ2-1
v_gene: TRBV9
CDR3aa: CASSSLGGGNNEQFF

j_gene: TRBJ1-2
v_gene: TRBV12-3/TRBV12-4
CDR3aa: CASSLARVDRGYGYTF

j_gene: TRBJ1-2
v_gene: TRBV5-1
CDR3aa: CASSLGEATYGYTF

j_gene: TRBJ1-6
v_gene: TRBV10-3
CDR3aa: CASRGTGYNSPLHF

j_gene: TRBJ2-3
v_gene: TRBV6-2/TRBV6-3
CDR3aa: CASLGLAEFIDTQYF

j_gene: TRBJ1-5
v_gene: TRBV12-3/TRBV12-4
CDR3aa: CASSFGTQPQHF

j_gene: TRBJ2-3
v_gene: TRBV12-3/TRBV12-4
CDR3aa: CASSRAGGFTDTQYF

j_gene: TRBJ2-1
v_gene: TRBV23-1
CDR3aa: CASLPGTPYNEQFF

j_gene: TRBJ2-1
v_gene: TRBV5-1
CDR3aa: CVSSFGGAYNEQFF

j_gene: TRBJ2-5
v_gene: TRBV4-1
CDR3aa: CASSQTSAQETQYF

j_gene: TRBJ2-5
v_gene: TRBV29-1
CDR3aa: CSADQGGETQYF

j_gene: TRBJ2-1
v_gene: TRBV6-1
CDR3aa: CASSPRVSGGANEQFF

j_gene: TRBJ2-5
v_gene: TRBV12-3/TRBV12-4
CDR3aa: CASSFGGKQETQYF

j_gene: TRBJ2-4
v_gene: TRBV6-2/TRBV6-3
CDR3aa: CASSLRGQSLAKNIQYF

j_gene: TRBJ2-1
v_gene: TRBV19
CDR3aa: CASRVGGGHEQFF

j_gene: TRBJ1-1
v_gene: TRBV7-3
CDR3aa: CASSLMGSSSEAFF

j_gene: TRBJ2-1
v_gene: TRBV20-1
CDR3aa: CSASPSDRSYNEQFF

j_gene: TRBJ2-7
v_gene: TRBV3-1
CDR3aa: CASSPPTGWAAPFSYEQYF

j_gene: TRBJ1-4
v_gene: TRBV6-1
CDR3aa: CASSLGRQNEKLFF

j_gene: TRBJ2-5
v_gene: TRBV29-1
CDR3aa: CSVPTPGGVQETQYF

j_gene: TRBJ1-5
v_gene: TRBV7-8
CDR3aa: CASSPKRSNQPQHF

j_gene: TRBJ1-1
v_gene: TRBV5-1
CDR3aa: CASSIIRTGEDTEAFF

j_gene: TRBJ1-2
v_gene: TRBV5-1
CDR3aa: CASSLTGTGQFSF

j_gene: TRBJ2-1
v_gene: TRBV5-1
CDR3aa: CASSPGTTPNEQFF

j_gene: TRBJ2-5
v_gene: TRBV12-3/TRBV12-4
CDR3aa: CASSSLPGQDFQETQYF

j_gene: TRBJ2-7
v_gene: TRBV20-1
CDR3aa: CSAPLPTGRYQYF

j_gene: TRBJ1-2
v_gene: TRBV3-1
CDR3aa: CASRGTGANYGYTF

j_gene: TRBJ2-7
v_gene: TRBV24-1
CDR3aa: CATSDLEGGEQYF

j_gene: TRBJ2-1
v_gene: TRBV20-1
CDR3aa: CSARWGTDRLNEQFF

j_gene: TRBJ2-2
v_gene: TRBV7-2
CDR3aa: CASRAGPEITGELFF

j_gene: TRBJ1-2
v_gene: TRBV7-9
CDR3aa: CASSLQQGRGYTF

j_gene: TRBJ1-2
v_gene: TRBV6-1
CDR3aa: CASSGGGRYGYTF

j_gene: TRBJ2-3
v_gene: TRBV7-2
CDR3aa: CASSPTPASSDTQYF